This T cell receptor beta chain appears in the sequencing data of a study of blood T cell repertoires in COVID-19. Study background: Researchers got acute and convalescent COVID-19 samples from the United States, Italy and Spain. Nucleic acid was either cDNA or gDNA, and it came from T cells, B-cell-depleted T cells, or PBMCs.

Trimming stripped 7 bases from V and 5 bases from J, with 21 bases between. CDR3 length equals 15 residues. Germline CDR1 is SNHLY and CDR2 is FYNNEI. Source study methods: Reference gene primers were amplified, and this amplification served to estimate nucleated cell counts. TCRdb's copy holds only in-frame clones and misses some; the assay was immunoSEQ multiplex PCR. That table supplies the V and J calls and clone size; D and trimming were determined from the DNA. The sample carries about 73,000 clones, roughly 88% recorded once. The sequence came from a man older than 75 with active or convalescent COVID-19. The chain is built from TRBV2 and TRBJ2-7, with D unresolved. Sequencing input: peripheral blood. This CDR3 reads CASNPVPLLMDEQYF. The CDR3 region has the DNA TGTGCCAGCAACCCCGTCCCACTTCTGATGGACGAGCAGTACTTC.